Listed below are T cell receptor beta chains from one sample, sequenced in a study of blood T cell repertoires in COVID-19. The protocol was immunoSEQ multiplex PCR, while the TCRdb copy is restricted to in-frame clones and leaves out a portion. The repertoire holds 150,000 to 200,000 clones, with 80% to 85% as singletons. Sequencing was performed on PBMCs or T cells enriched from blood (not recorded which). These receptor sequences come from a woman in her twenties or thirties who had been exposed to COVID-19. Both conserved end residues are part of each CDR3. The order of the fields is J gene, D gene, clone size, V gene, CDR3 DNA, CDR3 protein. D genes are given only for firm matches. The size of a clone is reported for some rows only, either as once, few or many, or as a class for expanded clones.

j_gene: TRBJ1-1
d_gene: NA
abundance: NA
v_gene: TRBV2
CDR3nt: TGTGCCAGCAGACCGTCGGCACAGGGCGCCGAAGCTTTCTTT
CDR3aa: CASRPSAQGAEAFF

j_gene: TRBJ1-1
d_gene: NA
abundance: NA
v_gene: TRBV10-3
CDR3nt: TGTGCCATCAGTGAAGGAGGGCCGGCCTCAAAAGCTTTCTTT
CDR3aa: CAISEGGPASKAFF

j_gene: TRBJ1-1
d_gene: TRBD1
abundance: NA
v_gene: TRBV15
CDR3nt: TGTGCCACCAGCAGAGATCAGGGGGCGAGGGCTGAAGCTTTCTTT
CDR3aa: CATSRDQGARAEAFF

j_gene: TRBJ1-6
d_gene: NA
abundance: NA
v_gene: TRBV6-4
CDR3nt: TGTGCCAGCAGTGACAAACAGGATAATTCACCCCTCCACTTT
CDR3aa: CASSDKQDNSPLHF

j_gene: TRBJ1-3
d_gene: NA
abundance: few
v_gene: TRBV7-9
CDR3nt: TGTGCCAGCAGCTTCAGGCCAGGATCTGGAAACACCATATATTTT
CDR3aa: CASSFRPGSGNTIYF

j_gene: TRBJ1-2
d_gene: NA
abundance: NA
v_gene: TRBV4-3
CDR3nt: TGCGCCAGCAGCCCTTCCCCGGGGTATCCGTACTACACCTTC
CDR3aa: CASSPSPGYPYYTF

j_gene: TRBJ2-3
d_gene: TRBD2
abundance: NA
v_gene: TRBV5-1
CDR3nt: TGCGCCAGCAGTCCCGCCCCAGCGGGGGTCACAGATACGCAGTATTTT
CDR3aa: CASSPAPAGVTDTQYF

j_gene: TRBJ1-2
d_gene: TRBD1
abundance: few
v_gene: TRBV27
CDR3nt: TGTGCCAGCAGTTTAGCAGGGGGGCATGGCTACACCTTC
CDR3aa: CASSLAGGHGYTF

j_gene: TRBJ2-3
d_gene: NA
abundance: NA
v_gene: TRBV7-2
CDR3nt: TGTGCCAGCAGCTTAGCCTTGACTAGCACAGATACGCAGTATTTT
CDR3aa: CASSLALTSTDTQYF

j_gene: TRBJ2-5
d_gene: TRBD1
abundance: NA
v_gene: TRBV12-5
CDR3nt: TGTGCTAGTGGTTTCATAGGGGGCCTTCGGGAGACCCAGTACTTC
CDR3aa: CASGFIGGLRETQYF

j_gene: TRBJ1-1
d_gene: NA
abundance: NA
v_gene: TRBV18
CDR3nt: TGTGCCAGCTCAGCGACAGTAGTTAGGCCTGAAGCTTTCTTT
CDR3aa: CASSATVVRPEAFF

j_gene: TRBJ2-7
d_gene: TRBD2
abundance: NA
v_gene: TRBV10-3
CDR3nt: TGTGCCATCAGTGAGTCTTCGAGGGGAGGGACCTACGAGCAGTACTTC
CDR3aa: CAISESSRGGTYEQYF

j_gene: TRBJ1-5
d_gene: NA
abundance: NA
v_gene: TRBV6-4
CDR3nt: TGTGCCAGCAGCCGGAGGGCCGGGAGCAATCAGCCCCAGCATTTT
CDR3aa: CASSRRAGSNQPQHF

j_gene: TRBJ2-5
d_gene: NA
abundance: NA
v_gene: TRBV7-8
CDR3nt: TGTGCCAGCAGCCCAGACCGGGGGGCCGGAGAGACCCAGTACTTC
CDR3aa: CASSPDRGAGETQYF

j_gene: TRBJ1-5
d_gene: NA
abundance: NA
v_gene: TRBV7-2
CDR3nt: TGTGCCAGCAGCGAGGATTATTATAGCAATCAGCCCCAGCATTTT
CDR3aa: CASSEDYYSNQPQHF

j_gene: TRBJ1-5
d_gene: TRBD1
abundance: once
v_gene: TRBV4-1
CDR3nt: TGCGCCAGCAGCCTCGACAGGGTCAATCAGCCCCAGCATTTT
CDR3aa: CASSLDRVNQPQHF

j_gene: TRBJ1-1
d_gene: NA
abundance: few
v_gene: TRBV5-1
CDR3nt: TGCGCCAGCAGCTCCGGGACAAAAGACACTGAAGCTTTCTTT
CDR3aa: CASSSGTKDTEAFF

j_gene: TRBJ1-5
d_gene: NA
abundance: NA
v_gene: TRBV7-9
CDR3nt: TGTGCCAGCAGCTCGACATTAAGCAATCAGCCCCAGCATTTT
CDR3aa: CASSSTLSNQPQHF

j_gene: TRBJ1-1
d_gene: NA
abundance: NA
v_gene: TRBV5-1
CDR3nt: TGCGCCAGCAGCCTTCAGTACAACACTGAAGCTTTCTTT
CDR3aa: CASSLQYNTEAFF

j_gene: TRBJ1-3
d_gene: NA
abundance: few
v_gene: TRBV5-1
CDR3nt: TGCGCCAGCAGCTTGTTCGCAGGGGTCGACAGCGGTTCTGGAAACACCATATATTTT
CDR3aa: CASSLFAGVDSGSGNTIYF

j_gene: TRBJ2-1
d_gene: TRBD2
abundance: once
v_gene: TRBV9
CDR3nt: TGTGCCAGCAGCGTAGCTCCGGGACTAGCGGGGGGCAATGAGCAGTTCTTC
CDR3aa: CASSVAPGLAGGNEQFF

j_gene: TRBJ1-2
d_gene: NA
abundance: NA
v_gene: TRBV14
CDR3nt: TGTGCCAGCAGCCAAGATGTCGGGGGGCCGGGGTATGGCTACACCTTC
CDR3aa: CASSQDVGGPGYGYTF

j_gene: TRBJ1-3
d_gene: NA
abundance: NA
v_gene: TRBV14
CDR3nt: TGTGCCAGCAGACAATGGGGAGCAAACACCATATATTTT
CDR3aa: CASRQWGANTIYF

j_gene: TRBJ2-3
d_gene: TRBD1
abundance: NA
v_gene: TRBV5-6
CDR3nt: TGTGCCAGCAGCTTTGTGACAGGGGCAGATACGCAGTATTTT
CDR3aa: CASSFVTGADTQYF

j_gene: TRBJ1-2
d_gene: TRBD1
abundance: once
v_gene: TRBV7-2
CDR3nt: TGTGCCAGCAGCTTAGGGACAGGGGGGTATGGCTACGCCTTC
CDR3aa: CASSLGTGGYGYAF

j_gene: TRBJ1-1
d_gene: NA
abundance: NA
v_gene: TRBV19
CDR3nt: TGTGCCAGCGCACAGGAATGGGGCACTGAAGCTTTCTTT
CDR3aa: CASAQEWGTEAFF

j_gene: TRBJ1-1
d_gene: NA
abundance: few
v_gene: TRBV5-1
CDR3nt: TGCGCCAGCTCTGCACAGGGAGGGTCGAACACTGAAGCTTTCTTT
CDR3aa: CASSAQGGSNTEAFF

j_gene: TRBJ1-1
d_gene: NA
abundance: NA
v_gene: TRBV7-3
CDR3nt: TGTGCCAGCACCAAGGAGGCGGGGGGCGTGGCTGAAGCTTTCTTT
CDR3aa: CASTKEAGGVAEAFF

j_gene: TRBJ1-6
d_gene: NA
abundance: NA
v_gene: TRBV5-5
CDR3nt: TGTGCCAGCAGCTTGGGATGGGGCGAATTCGGTTCACCCCTCCACTTT
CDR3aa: CASSLGWGEFGSPLHF

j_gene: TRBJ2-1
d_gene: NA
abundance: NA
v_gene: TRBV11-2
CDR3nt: TGTGCCAGCAGCTTTGCTAGGGGAGAGCAGTTCTTC
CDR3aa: CASSFARGEQFF

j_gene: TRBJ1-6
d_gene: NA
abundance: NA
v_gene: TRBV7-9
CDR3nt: TGTGCCAGCAGCTTAGGTTCTTGGGCCGAAGATTCACCCCTCCACTTT
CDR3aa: CASSLGSWAEDSPLHF

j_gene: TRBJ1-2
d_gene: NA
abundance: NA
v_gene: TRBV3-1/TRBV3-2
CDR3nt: TGTGCCAGCAGCCCCGGGAGGACAGCACGCTATGGCTACACCTTC
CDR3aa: CASSPGRTARYGYTF

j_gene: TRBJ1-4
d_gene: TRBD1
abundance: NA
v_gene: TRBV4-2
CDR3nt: TGTGCCAGCAGCCAAGATAGGGGACAGGGGGAAGAAAAACTGTTTTTT
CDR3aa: CASSQDRGQGEEKLFF

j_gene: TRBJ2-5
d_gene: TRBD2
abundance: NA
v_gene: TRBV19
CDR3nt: TGTGCCAGTAGTGGACTAGCGGGGGAGACCCAGTACTTC
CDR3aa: CASSGLAGETQYF

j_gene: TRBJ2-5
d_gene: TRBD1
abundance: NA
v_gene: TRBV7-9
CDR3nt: TGTGCCAGCAGCTCGGGACAGGGAAAAGAGACCCAGTACTTC
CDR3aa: CASSSGQGKETQYF

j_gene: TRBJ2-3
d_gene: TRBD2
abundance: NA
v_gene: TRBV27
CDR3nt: TGTGCCAGCAGTAGACGAGCGGGGCCCGGCACAGATACGCAGTATTTT
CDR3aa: CASSRRAGPGTDTQYF

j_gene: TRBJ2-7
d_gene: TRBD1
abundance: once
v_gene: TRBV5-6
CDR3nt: TGTGCCAGCAGCGCAGGGTACAGGGGGATAACCTACGAGCAGTACTTC
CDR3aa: CASSAGYRGITYEQYF

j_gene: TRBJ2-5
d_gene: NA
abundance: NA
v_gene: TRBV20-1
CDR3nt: TGCAGTGCTAACCTAGAGGAGACCCAGTACTTC
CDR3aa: CSANLEETQYF

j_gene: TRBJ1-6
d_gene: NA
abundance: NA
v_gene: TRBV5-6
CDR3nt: TGTGCCAGCAGCTCAAGTCCCCCGGGAAGTTCACCCCTCCACTTT
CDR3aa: CASSSSPPGSSPLHF

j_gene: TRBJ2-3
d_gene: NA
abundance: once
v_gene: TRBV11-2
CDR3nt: TGTGCCAGCAGCTTAGAAGCTAGCGCCCCGGTCGATACGCAGTATTTT
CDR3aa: CASSLEASAPVDTQYF

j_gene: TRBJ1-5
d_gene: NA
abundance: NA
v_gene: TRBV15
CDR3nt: TGTGCCGCCAACACAGCTTCGGATCAGCCCCAGCATTTT
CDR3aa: CAANTASDQPQHF